This T cell receptor beta chain appears in the sequencing data of a study of monozygotic twins with inflammatory bowel disease (dated by TCRdb to the late 2010s). Looking at the study overall: A total of approximately 28 monozygotic twin pairs were included in the full study, comprising nine German pairs (four IBD-concordant, five IBD-discordant) and 19 IBD-discordant Danish pairs. Within discordant pairs, disease-associated traits were sought mainly by comparing IBD patients with their genetically identical healthy co-twins. Each individual had, on average, about 151 000 unique TCRalpha sequences and 181 000 unique TCRbeta sequences available for analysis.

On the study overall, not on this receptor specifically: A decrease in TCRbeta repertoire diversity, as measured by inverse Simpson index, was observed in IBD patients compared with their healthy co-twins. Repertoire similarity did not differ between concordant and discordant twins, which could be due to limited statistical power. No single strong signal or clonotype linked to IBD turned up in the results, so the idea that one exists was not supported. The analysis was unable to tell different T cell subtypes apart. Compared with healthy twins, IBD patients shared fewer clonotypes with other individuals, and the difference was most pronounced in patients with signs of disease activity. Because patients were on differing immunosuppressive treatments, the repertoires may have picked up extra background noise and inter-individual variability.

The CDR3 runs 15 residues from the cysteine to the phenylalanine. No DNA is recorded. The germline V gene provides CDR1 MNHEY and CDR2 SVGEGT. The library was produced with 5' RACE. Each TCR library was prepared from around 3.5 ug of total RNA. For each sample, cDNA synthesis with SMARTScribe reverse transcriptase was split into eight separate reactions. During cDNA synthesis, template switching was used to introduce unique molecular identifiers that contained a 6-nucleotide sample barcode. TCRalpha and TCRbeta cDNA was amplified by two nested PCRs of 16 and 9 cycles, with bead purification after each PCR. Before amplification, the cDNA was treated with uracil DNA-glycosylase and purified using the QIAquick PCR purification kit. The second PCR added Illumina TruSeq-compatible adapters along with sample-specific barcodes. TapeStation and Qubit were used to check library quality and concentration, and around 4.7 ng of each library was pooled. The pooled libraries were sequenced with 2 x 100 bp reads and custom sequencing primers on an Illumina HiSeq2500 single-index Rapid Run. On the authors' methods: PCR and sequencing errors were corrected by UMI-based consensus assembly using MiGEC version 1.2.6. MiXCR version 2.1.1 was used for V(D)J alignment, clonotype assembly and CDR3 extraction. To normalise gene usage, clonotype sharing and MAIT/NKT TCR abundance, the top 1000, 10 000 and 20 000 clonotypes in each sample were analysed. After downsampling to 27 000 UMIs, diversity was calculated as the inverse Simpson index using the vegan R package. Paired Mann-Whitney U tests were applied to discordant twin pairs, and Benjamini-Hochberg correction was used for multiple testing. TCRdb reprocessed the public reads and reports one entry per CDR3 protein sequence, without DNA. TCRdb, not the authors, supplied the V and J calls. The sample table holds 200,000 to 250,000 distinct CDR3 sequences. The ten biggest clones cover roughly 7.1% of the sample.

From each donor, an approximately 2.5 ml peripheral blood sample was drawn into PAXgene tubes and stored at -80 degrees C. Total RNA was isolated from whole blood with the PAXgene blood miRNA kit on an automated QIAcube, without T cell sorting. Peripheral blood from monozygotic twin pairs who were concordant or discordant for inflammatory bowel disease underwent deep TCRalpha and TCRbeta repertoire profiling using unique molecular barcoding. Smoking habits were recorded for all twin pairs, and each individual was classified as a current, former or never smoker. For this clonotype: It has no known antigen specificity.

This receptor was obtained from a human donor with ulcerative colitis or Crohn's disease, or a healthy co-twin of an affected twin (not recorded which). The sequence is built from TRBV6-2 or TRBV6-3 and TRBJ1-5. The sample was blood. The CDR3 here reads CASSYEGRGNQPQHF.